The sequence of this TCR beta chain was determined in a study of cytotoxic CD8 clonotypes in ibrutinib-treated CLL (dated by TCRdb to the early 2020s). In terms of the full investigation: The cohort included some 14 treatment-naive and approximately eleven relapsed/refractory patients; about 18 were IGHV unmutated. Partial responses were observed in some 24 patients and complete responses in 2; after a median follow-up of around 64 months, remission was maintained in approximately 15 patients and progression was observed in approximately twelve. Response samples were taken after a median of 12 months on treatment, ranging from about 6 to 40 months. On average, each sample yielded approximately 250,000 productive templates and 94,082 productive rearrangements. Longitudinal samples were obtainable from about 30% of the roughly 90 participants in the trial. Cryopreserved peripheral blood mononuclear cells were obtained before treatment, at response, and at either sustained remission or disease progression. Every remission and progressive disease sample was obtained while ibrutinib was still being received by the patients. Overall study results and their limits: At ibrutinib response clonality went up, during sustained remission it held steady, and at progression it dropped back toward baseline. Public clonotypes were found to be uncommon and were observed to contract or remain stable during treatment; the increase in clonality was shown to reflect expansion of private clonotypes at ibrutinib response. Baseline clonality was found to be higher than that of age-matched healthy donors and was strongly correlated with circulating CD8+ T-cell counts. Lymph node repertoires were not examined, and the timing of sampling was not matched between patients in sustained remission and those whose disease progressed.

A note on this clone: The antigen it binds to is not known. No clone much larger than this one lies a single base away; base qualities are absent.

The goal of deep resolution MiSeq sequencing was a depth between 1 in 1 million and 1 in 200,000 T cells, and coverage averaged 10x per clonotype. The immunoSEQ hsTCRB Kit was used to generate TCR beta libraries. In the original analysis: The data were analyzed with ImmunoSEQ Analyzer and ImmunoSEQ Data Assistant, and V, D and J gene assignments followed IMGT definitions. Clonality, with values ranging from 0 to 1, was calculated as one minus the normalized Shannon entropy of productive rearrangement frequencies. Public clonotype analysis was restricted to overrepresented clonotypes comprising at least 0.05% of each patient's repertoire. About 13 age-matched healthy donor repertoires from immuneACCESS were used as controls for clonality. TCRdb's version of the immuneACCESS table is confined to in-frame rearrangements and falls short of the full clone set. An unresolved V gene accounts for under half of the shortfall where checked; the remainder is of unknown origin. That table furnishes V, J and clone size, whereas the DNA furnished D and trimming. This sample comprises 90,000 to 95,000 clones, roughly four fifths of them detected only once. Jointly, the top ten make up approximately 23% of the sample.

Taken from the germline V gene, the CDR1 and CDR2 loops are MNHNS and SASEGT. Including the terminal cysteine and phenylalanine, the CDR3 comprises 14 residues. CDR3 DNA is the only sequence kept; it has 42 bases, read in frame from the first base. V is clipped by 5 bases and J by 1 base, and the sequence between their germline boundaries is 9 bases long. The time point label for this specimen denotes: 20 to 30 months on ibrutinib. For TCR beta library preparation, around 2 micrograms of genomic DNA were isolated from cryopreserved PBMCs. High-throughput TCR beta sequencing was performed on longitudinal blood samples from CLL patients receiving ibrutinib monotherapy. The patients took part in an open-label, single-center phase 2 trial of ibrutinib monotherapy.

The chain employs TRBV6-1 and TRBJ1-5; no D segment can be confidently identified. The material was PBMCs, obtained after 24 months of ibrutinib treatment. This TCR was sampled from a human donor with chronic lymphocytic leukemia. The CDR3 region has the sequence CASSLHGSNQPQHF. The nucleotide sequence is given as TGTGCCAGCAGTTTACACGGCAGCAATCAGCCCCAGCATTTT.